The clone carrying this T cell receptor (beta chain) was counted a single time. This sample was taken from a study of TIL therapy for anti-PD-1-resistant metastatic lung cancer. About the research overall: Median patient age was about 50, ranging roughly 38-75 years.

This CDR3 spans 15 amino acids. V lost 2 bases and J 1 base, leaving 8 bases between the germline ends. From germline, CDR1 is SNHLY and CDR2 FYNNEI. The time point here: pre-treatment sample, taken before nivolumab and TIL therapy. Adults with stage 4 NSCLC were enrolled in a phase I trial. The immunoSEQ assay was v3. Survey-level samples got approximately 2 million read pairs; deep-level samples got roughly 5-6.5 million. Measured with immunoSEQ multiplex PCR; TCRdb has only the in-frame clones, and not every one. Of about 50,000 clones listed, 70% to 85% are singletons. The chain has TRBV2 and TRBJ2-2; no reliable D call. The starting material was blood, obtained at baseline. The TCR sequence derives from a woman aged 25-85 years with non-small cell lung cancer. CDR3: CASSETPGNTGELFF. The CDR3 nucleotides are TGTGCCAGCAGTGAAACCCCAGGGAACACCGGGGAGCTGTTTTTT.